This note documents a single T cell receptor (beta chain) sequence. Its antigen is not known. Germline V gene lookup returns CDR1 MNHNS and CDR2 SASEGT. The J segment lost 4 bases and the V segment lost 4 bases, leaving 8 bases of the junction unmatched. This CDR3 contains 16 residues. This entry is derived from a study of CD4+ T cells in melanoma. Findings of the study overall: Reportedly, melanoma neoantigen-specific CD4+ T cells showed varied differentiation states.

Profiled with immunoSEQ multiplex PCR; TCRdb holds only in-frame clones, not every one. The sample gives 50,000 or so clones, roughly 89% of which show up once; roughly 12% is in the top ten. The chain combines TRBV6-1 with TRBJ1-5, with 9 nucleotides matching TRBD1. Sequenced material: peripheral blood. This sequence was found in a human donor with melanoma. Written as DNA, the CDR3 is TGTGCCAGCAGTGCCCTCGGACAGGGGAAGAATCAGCCCCAGCATTTT. Protein: CASSALGQGKNQPQHF.